These T cell receptor beta chains were read from a single sample in a study of shared clonotypes between healthy human individuals. Sequencing was performed with immunoSEQ multiplex PCR; in TCRdb, only in-frame clones are kept and a portion is missing. The sample lists millions of clones; about 95% were seen once. The sample consisted of naive CD4+ T cells sorted from blood. The receptor set was obtained from a man aged 18 to 29 in good health. CDR3s include the opening cysteine and the closing phenylalanine or tryptophan. D genes are given only for firm matches. Where a row states a size, it is once, few, many or the class of an expanded clone; other rows omit it.

cdr3_length	v_call	clone_size	d_call	j_call	cdr3_aa	cdr3_nt
12	TRBV25-1	few	.	TRBJ1-2	CASNSQGYGYTF	TGTGCCAGCAATTCGCAGGGGTATGGCTACACCTTC
14	TRBV6-1	.	TRBD2	TRBJ2-5	CASSASGVGETQYF	TGTGCCAGCAGTGCCAGCGGGGTTGGTGAGACCCAGTACTTC
12	TRBV7-9	few	.	TRBJ2-5	CASSLGPLEQYF	TGTGCCAGCAGCTTAGGCCCCTTGGAGCAGTACTTC
15	TRBV7-9	.	TRBD1	TRBJ1-6	CASSITGGENSPLHF	TGTGCCAGCAGCATCACAGGGGGCGAGAATTCACCCCTCCACTTT
17	TRBV5-4	.	.	TRBJ1-6	CASSQRPLAREGSPLHF	TGTGCCAGCAGCCAACGACCACTCGCCCGTGAGGGCTCACCCCTCCACTTT
13	TRBV6-5	.	.	TRBJ2-5	CASSSPGVETQYF	TGTGCCAGCAGTTCTCCAGGGGTGGAGACCCAGTACTTC
14	TRBV6-1	.	TRBD1	TRBJ1-1	CASRKQGFGTEAFF	TGTGCCAGCAGAAAACAGGGGTTCGGCACTGAAGCTTTCTTT
14	TRBV2	.	.	TRBJ1-2	CASSELGYNYGYTF	TGTGCCAGCAGTGAATTAGGGTATAACTATGGCTACACCTTC
13	TRBV12-5	.	TRBD1	TRBJ1-2	CASGVQGAHGYTF	TGTGCTAGTGGCGTACAGGGGGCCCATGGCTACACCTTC
15	TRBV5-1	.	.	TRBJ1-2	CASSPSGGVDYGYTF	TGCGCCAGCAGCCCCTCCGGGGGGGTGGACTATGGCTACACCTTC
16	TRBV7-2	.	TRBD2	TRBJ2-7	CASSLGLAGGHDEQYF	TGTGCCAGCAGCTTAGGACTAGCGGGGGGGCACGACGAGCAGTACTTC
12	TRBV30	.	.	TRBJ2-7	CAWSVSGVEQYF	TGTGCCTGGAGTGTATCAGGGGTCGAGCAGTACTTC
12	TRBV6-6	.	.	TRBJ1-5	CASSPGNQPQHF	TGTGCCAGCTCCCCGGGGAATCAGCCCCAGCATTTT
15	TRBV6-5	.	.	TRBJ1-2	CASSYSVGQPYGYTF	TGTGCCAGCAGTTACTCTGTCGGACAGCCCTATGGCTACACCTTC
16	TRBV7-3	.	.	TRBJ1-5	CASSSKQGFSNQPQHF	TGTGCCAGCAGCTCAAAACAGGGTTTTAGCAATCAGCCCCAGCATTTT
12	TRBV30	.	TRBD1	TRBJ2-3	CALGTGPDTQYF	TGTGCCCTCGGGACAGGGCCAGATACGCAGTATTTT
17	TRBV9	.	TRBD1	TRBJ2-3	CASSVTGTGGITDTQYF	TGTGCCAGCAGCGTGACCGGGACAGGGGGAATAACAGATACGCAGTATTTT
16	TRBV27	.	.	TRBJ2-4	CASSSHGLIAKNIQYF	TGTGCCAGCAGTTCACACGGACTCATAGCCAAAAACATTCAGTACTTC
14	TRBV25-1	.	.	TRBJ1-1	CASSAHRDLAEAFF	TGTGCCAGCAGTGCTCACAGGGATCTAGCTGAAGCTTTCTTT
12	TRBV2	.	.	TRBJ2-1	CASSEDANEQFF	TGTGCCAGCAGTGAAGATGCCAATGAGCAGTTCTTC